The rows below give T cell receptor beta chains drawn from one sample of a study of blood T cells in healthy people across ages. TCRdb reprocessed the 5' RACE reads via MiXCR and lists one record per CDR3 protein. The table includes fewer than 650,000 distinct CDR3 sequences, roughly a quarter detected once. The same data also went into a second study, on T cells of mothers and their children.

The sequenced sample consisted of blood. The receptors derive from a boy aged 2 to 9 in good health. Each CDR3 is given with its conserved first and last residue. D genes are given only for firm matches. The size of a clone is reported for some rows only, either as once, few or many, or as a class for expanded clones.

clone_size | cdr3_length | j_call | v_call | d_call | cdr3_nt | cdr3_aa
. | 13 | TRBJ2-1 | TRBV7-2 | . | TGTGCCAGCAGCGAAACTGGCCACAATGAGCAGTTCTTC | CASSETGHNEQFF
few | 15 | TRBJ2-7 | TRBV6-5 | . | TGTGCCAGCGCTCCCGTGGGAAAGGGCTCCTACGAGCAGTACTTC | CASAPVGKGSYEQYF
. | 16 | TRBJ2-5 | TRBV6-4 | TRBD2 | TGTGCCAGCAGCGACCCTGAACTAGCGGAGCAAGAGACCCAGTACTTC | CASSDPELAEQETQYF
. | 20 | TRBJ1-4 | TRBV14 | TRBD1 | TGTGCCAGCAGCCAGGAATATGGGACAGGGGGCTACGCAACTAATGAAAAACTGTTTTTT | CASSQEYGTGGYATNEKLFF
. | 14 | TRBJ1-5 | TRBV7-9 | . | TGTGCCAGCAGCTTAGGCGCTAGCAATCAGCCCCAGCATTTT | CASSLGASNQPQHF
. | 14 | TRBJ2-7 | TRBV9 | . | TGTGCCAGCAGCCCCTCAGGGAAGTCCTACGAGCAGTACTTC | CASSPSGKSYEQYF
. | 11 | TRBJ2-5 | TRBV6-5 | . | TGTGCCAGCAGCCGCGATAAGACCCAGTACTTC | CASSRDKTQYF
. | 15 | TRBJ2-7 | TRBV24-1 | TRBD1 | TGTGCCACCAGTGATCCCGGACAGGGCGTTCACGAGCAGTACTTC | CATSDPGQGVHEQYF
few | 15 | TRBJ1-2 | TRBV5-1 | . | TGCGCCAGCAGCCCGCAGGGTCTTGGTGACTATGGCTACACCTTC | CASSPQGLGDYGYTF
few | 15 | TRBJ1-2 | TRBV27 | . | TGTGCCGGCTCTGGGGACCGACTAAACTACTATGGCTACACCTTC | CAGSGDRLNYYGYTF
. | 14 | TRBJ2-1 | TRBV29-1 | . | TGCAGCGCAGATCCCGGACAGTTCTACAATGAGCAGTTCTTC | CSADPGQFYNEQFF
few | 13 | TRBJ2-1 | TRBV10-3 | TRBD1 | TGTGCCGCCCGGACAGGGGAAAGGTATGAGCAGTTCTTC | CAARTGERYEQFF
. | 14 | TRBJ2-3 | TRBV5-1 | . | TGCGCCAGCAGCTTGGAAAGGGCGAAAGATACGCAGTATTTT | CASSLERAKDTQYF
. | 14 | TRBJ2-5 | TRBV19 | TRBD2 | TGTGCCAGTAGTACTGGACTCTCGGGGGGGACCCAGTACTTC | CASSTGLSGGTQYF
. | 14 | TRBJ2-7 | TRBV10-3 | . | TGTGCCATCAGTGCAAGTCGAGACACCACATGGCAGTACTTC | CAISASRDTTWQYF
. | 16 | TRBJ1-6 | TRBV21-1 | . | TGTGCCAGCAGGGGTGACAGGAGCTCCTATAATTCACCCCTCCACTTT | CASRGDRSSYNSPLHF
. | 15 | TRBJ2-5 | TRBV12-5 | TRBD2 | TGTGCTAGTGGTCTTGGGGCTAGCGGGAATGAGACCCAGTACTTC | CASGLGASGNETQYF
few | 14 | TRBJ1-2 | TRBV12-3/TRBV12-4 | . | TGTGCCAGCAGTTTTTTCGGCCATAACTATGGCTACACCTTC | CASSFFGHNYGYTF
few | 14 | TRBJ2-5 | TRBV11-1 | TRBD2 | TGTGCCAGCAGCCCCGGGACTAGCGGGGTCCCAGGGTTCTTC | CASSPGTSGVPGFF
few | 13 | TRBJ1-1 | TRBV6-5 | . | TGTGCCAGCAGTTACGCCGGCGGGGCTGAAGCTTTCTTT | CASSYAGGAEAFF
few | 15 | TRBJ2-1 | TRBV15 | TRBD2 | TGTGCCACGAAGCGAGCGGGGGGCCTCTACAATGAGCAGTTCTTC | CATKRAGGLYNEQFF
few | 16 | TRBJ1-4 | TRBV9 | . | TGTGCCAGCAGCCCCCAGGTGGCAAGATATAATGAAAAACTGTTTTTT | CASSPQVARYNEKLFF
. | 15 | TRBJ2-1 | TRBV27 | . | TGTGCCAGCAGTTTAGGAGGGGGCCGAGACAATGAGCAGTTCTTC | CASSLGGGRDNEQFF
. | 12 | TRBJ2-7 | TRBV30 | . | TGTGCCTGGAGTTCCTACTATGGCGAGCAGTACTTC | CAWSSYYGEQYF
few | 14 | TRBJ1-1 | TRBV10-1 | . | TGCGCCAGCAGTGAATGGGCAGGGACTTTTTCGCCTTTCTTT | CASSEWAGTFSPFF
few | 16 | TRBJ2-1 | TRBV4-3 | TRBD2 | TGCGCCAGCAGCCAAGAGGTACTGGTCGGGGGGGATGAGCAGTTCTTC | CASSQEVLVGGDEQFF
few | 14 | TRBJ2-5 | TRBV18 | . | TGTGCCAGCTCACCACAAGGGACTCAAGAGACCCAGTACTTC | CASSPQGTQETQYF
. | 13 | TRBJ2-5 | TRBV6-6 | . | TGTGCCAGCACCTACCAGGCAGGCCTGGAGCAGTACTTC | CASTYQAGLEQYF
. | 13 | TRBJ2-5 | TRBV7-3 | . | TGTGCCAGCATTTGGCGAATCCAAGAGACCCAGTACTTC | CASIWRIQETQYF
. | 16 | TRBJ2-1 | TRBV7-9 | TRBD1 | TGTGCCAGCACCCAGGGGGTGTTGAGCTCCCACAATGAGCAGTTCTTC | CASTQGVLSSHNEQFF
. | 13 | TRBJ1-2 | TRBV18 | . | TGTGCCAGCTCACCGGGGGACCAACGGGGCTACACCTTC | CASSPGDQRGYTF
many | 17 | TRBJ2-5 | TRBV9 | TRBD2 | TGTGCCAGCAGCGTCGAACCGATGGGACTAGCGGGGGCGACCCAGTACTTC | CASSVEPMGLAGATQYF
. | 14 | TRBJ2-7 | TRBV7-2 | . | TGTGCCAGCAGCTTAACGCACAGAGACTACGAGCAGTACTTC | CASSLTHRDYEQYF
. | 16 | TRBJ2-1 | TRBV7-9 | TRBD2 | TGTGCCAGCAGCTTTAGCGGGATGAGCTCCTACAATGAGCAGTTCTTC | CASSFSGMSSYNEQFF
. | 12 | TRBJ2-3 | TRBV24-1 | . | TGTGCCACCAGTGATGGAACCGGGATCCAGTATTTT | CATSDGTGIQYF
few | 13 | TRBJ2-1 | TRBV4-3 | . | TGCGCCAGCAGCCAAGATATTGACGCTTTTCAGTTCTTC | CASSQDIDAFQFF
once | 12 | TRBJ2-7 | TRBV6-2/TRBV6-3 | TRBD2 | TGTGCCACTGAGCGGGAGGACTACGAGCAGTACTTC | CATEREDYEQYF
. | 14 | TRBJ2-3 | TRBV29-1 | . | TGCAGCGTTGCAGGCCTCTCTAGCACAGATACGCAGTATTTT | CSVAGLSSTDTQYF
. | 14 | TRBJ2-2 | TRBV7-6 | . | TGTGCCAGCAGCTTAGCGACCCTCACCGGGGAGCTGTTTTTT | CASSLATLTGELFF
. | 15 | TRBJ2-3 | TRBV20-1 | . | TGCAGTGCTAAGCGGGACAGGACGAGCACAGATACGCAGTATTTT | CSAKRDRTSTDTQYF
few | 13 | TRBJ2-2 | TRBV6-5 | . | TGTGCCAGCAGTTACGAGTACACCGGGGAGCTGTTTTTT | CASSYEYTGELFF